This T cell receptor (beta chain) was observed in a study of blood T cell repertoires in COVID-19. As for the study in general: Collection of acute and convalescent COVID-19 samples took place in the United States, Italy and Spain. T cells, B-cell-depleted T cells, or PBMCs supplied cDNA or gDNA.

In the original workflow: Reference gene primer amplification in the assay estimated nucleated cell counts. Profiling relied on immunoSEQ multiplex PCR, and the TCRdb table lists in-frame clones only, not all of them. That table gives V, J and clone size, and the DNA gave D and trimming. The sample holds approximately 38,000 clones, around 92% seen once. This TCR derives from a woman aged 80 or older with acute or convalescent COVID-19. Sequenced material: peripheral blood.

The CDR3 loop is CAWEGQPGVGAFF. The DNA of the CDR3 is TGTGCCTGGGAGGGACAGCCAGGGGTGGGAGCTTTCTTT. This rearrangement joins TRBV30 to TRBJ1-1; 7 positions match TRBD1. Trimming took 5 bases from V and 10 from J; bases not matched to a gene: 13. The germline V gene encodes CDR1 GTSNPN and CDR2 SVGIG (reference sequence). CDR3 length equals 13 residues.